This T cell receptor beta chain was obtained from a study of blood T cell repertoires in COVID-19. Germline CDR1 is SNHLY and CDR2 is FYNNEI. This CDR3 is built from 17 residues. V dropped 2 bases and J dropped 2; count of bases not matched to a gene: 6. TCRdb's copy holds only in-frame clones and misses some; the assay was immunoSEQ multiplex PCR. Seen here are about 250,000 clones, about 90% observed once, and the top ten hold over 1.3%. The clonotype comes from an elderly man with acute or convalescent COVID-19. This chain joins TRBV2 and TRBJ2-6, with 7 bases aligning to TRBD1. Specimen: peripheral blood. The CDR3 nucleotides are TGTGCCAGCAGTGAAAGGGGGCCTGCCCCTGGGGCCAACGTCCTGACTTTC. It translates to CASSERGPAPGANVLTF.